This section outlines one TCR beta chain sequence together with its context. Its antigen is unknown. Treatment meaning: approximately 9-day PBMC culture with coronavirus spike peptide pools or control peptides (ViraFEST assay). Positive PCR dates ranged from March to December 2020; these dates predated US Alpha, Beta and Delta variants. Oncomine TCR Beta short-read sequencing was applied to DNA from cultured CD4+ T cells. A single record per CDR3 protein comes from TCRdb applying MiXCR to the PCR reads. The data hold about 17,000 distinct CDR3 sequences, with nearly 50% observed a single time. The data stem from a study of vaccination and CD4 T cells after COVID-19. Turning to the study itself: After nasal swab PCR-confirmed SARS-CoV-2, several convalescents had mild disease and one severe. Comprising six males and four females, the convalescent participants counted two Hispanic individuals among them.

Trimming took off 7 bases at V and 6 bases at J, with 12 bases between the two ends. The CDR3 has 13 residues. CDR1 is MNHEY, CDR2 SVGEGT, per germline. The source of this sequence is a human donor who had recovered from COVID-19. This specimen was CD4+ T cells from blood, cultured in vitro, taken before SARS-CoV-2 vaccination. The chain links TRBV6-2 or TRBV6-3 to TRBJ2-2, with D unclear. The CDR3 DNA sequence: TGTGCCAGCATGGGCCTTGGACCCGGGGAGCTGTTTTTT. Translating gives CASMGLGPGELFF.